The 20 T cell receptor beta chains given below trace back to one sample, sequenced in a study of siplizumab effects on memory and regulatory T cells. Libraries were prepared by immunoSEQ multiplex PCR; TCRdb keeps only in-frame clonotypes and omits some of them. The sample includes about 110,000 clones, roughly 91% seen only once; the top ten take less than 0.35%. Material: CD4+ T cells sorted from blood. Source of these receptors: a human donor in good health.

The V gene is TRBV6-5, the J gene TRBJ1-1; TRBD1 is a possible D gene (5 bases). Germline V gene data show CDR1 as MNHEY and CDR2 as SVGAGI. V lost 2 bases, J lost 0 bases, and 7 bases lay in between. This CDR3 is 14 amino acids long. As DNA, the CDR3 is TGTGCCAGCAGTTACGCAGGGATGAACACTGAAGCTTTCTTT. Protein product: CASSYAGMNTEAFF.

This clone was recorded only once. DNA of the CDR3: TGTGCCAGCACCCAAACGGGGGGGCAGTACTTC. It yields the protein CASTQTGGQYF. The gene calls are TRBV2 and TRBJ2-7; 7 nucleotides match TRBD2. With 7 bases clipped from V and 9 bases from J, the junction kept 6 bases outside the gene matches. This CDR3 spans 11 amino acids. Germline CDR1 SNHLY, CDR2 FYNNEI.

The CDR3 nucleotides read TGTGCCAGCAGTGAAGCGCTTGGCCAAACCTACTACGAGCAGTACTTC. Encoded protein: CASSEALGQTYYEQYF. This chain uses TRBV2 with TRBJ2-7; D unclear. Trimming left V 0 bases short and J 3 bases short, with 15 bases between. The CDR3 spans 16 residues. Germline lookup yields CDR1 SNHLY and CDR2 FYNNEI.

This chain joins TRBV25-1 and TRBJ1-1, with a weak D call TRBD1 (6 bases). V was pared by 5 bases and J by 0 bases, with 10 bases between. Germline CDR1 is MGHDK and CDR2 is SYGVNS. CDR3 length: 14 residues. The CDR3 nucleotides read TGTGCCAGCAGTACAGGGCTCATGAACACTGAAGCTTTCTTT. The encoded protein is CASSTGLMNTEAFF.

V gene TRBV6-6 combines with J gene TRBJ2-1, with a weak D call TRBD2 (6 bases). CDR3 length: 13 residues. CDR1 and CDR2 (germline): MNHNY, SVGAGI (reference sequence). V gave up 7 bases and J gave up 6 bases, with 13 bases separating them. The CDR3 coding sequence is TGTGCCAGCAAATACGGGACTTCCAATGAGCAGTTCTTC. The encoded protein is CASKYGTSNEQFF.

The chain links TRBV7-9 to TRBJ2-7; weak D call: TRBD2 (6 bases). Germline CDR1 and CDR2: SEHNR and FQNEAQ (reference sequence). The CDR3 length is 13 residues. V gave up 7 bases and J gave up 5 bases, with 15 bases separating them. The CDR3 DNA reads TGTGCCAGCAACCCCCGGGGGACGGACGAGCAGTACTTC. Its translation: CASNPRGTDEQYF.

This chain uses TRBV5-6 with TRBJ2-7; D call uncertain. Trimming stripped 2 bases from V and 3 bases from J, with 12 bases between. CDR3 size: 14 residues. The germline V gene has CDR1 SGHDT and CDR2 YYEEEE. Here the CDR3 DNA reads TGTGCCAGCAGCTTTGCAGTTTCCTACTACGAGCAGTACTTC. Translated: CASSFAVSYYEQYF.

The chain's CDR3 is CASSQGQGAFEGGYTF. The CDR3 nucleotides read TGCGCCAGCAGCCAGGGACAGGGAGCTTTCGAGGGGGGCTACACCTTC. The gene calls are TRBV5-1 and TRBJ1-2; TRBD1 matches 9 bases. The V gene's germline CDR1 is SGHRS and CDR2 YFSETQ. The V segment lost 4 bases and the J segment 8 bases; nucleotides outside the gene matches: 15. The CDR3 length is 16 residues.

The V call is TRBV5-4, the J call TRBJ2-7; tentatively, D is TRBD2 (5 bases). V shed 0 bases and J shed 8 bases, with 12 bases lying between them. The CDR3 has 13 amino acids. Looked up from germline, CDR1 is SGHNT and CDR2 is YYREEE (reference sequence). The CDR3 DNA reads TGTGCCAGCAGCTTGGGGGAGTACGGCCAGCAGTACTTC. It is translated as CASSLGEYGQQYF.

This CDR3 reads CSGQQANYGYTF. The CDR3 nucleotides read TGCAGCGGGCAACAGGCTAACTATGGCTACACCTTC. This chain links TRBV29-1 with TRBJ1-2, with D possibly matching TRBD1 (5 bases). The CDR3 sequence is 12 residues long. Germline assignment: CDR1 SQVTM and CDR2 ANQGSEA. Trimming pared 7 bases from V and 0 bases from J, leaving 9 bases between.

J is TRBJ2-1 and V is TRBV7-2, with 8 nucleotides matching TRBD2. Per germline, CDR1 SGHTA and CDR2 FQGNSA. Trimming removed 5 bases from V and 11 bases from J; junction bases left unmatched: 8. The CDR3 is made up of 13 amino acids. The CDR3 spells CASSREGFSQQFF. In DNA, the CDR3 is TGTGCCAGCAGCCGGGAGGGCTTTAGCCAGCAGTTCTTC. Looking up the rest from reference TRBV7-2 and TRBJ2-1 gives the full variable domain: GAGVSQSPSNKVTEKGKDVELRCDPISGHTALYWYRQSLGQGLEFLIYFQGNSAPDKSGLPSDRFSAERTGGSVSTLTIQRTQQEDSAVYLCASSREGFSQQFFGPGTRLTVL.

The chain couples TRBV5-1 to TRBJ1-2; D unresolved. The CDR3 totals 13 residues. V was clipped by 1 base and J by 2 bases, with 6 bases between them. CDR1 is SGHRS, CDR2 YFSETQ, per germline. The CDR3 here is CASSLTSNYGYTF. CDR3 bases: TGCGCCAGCAGCTTGACAAGCAACTATGGCTACACCTTC.

V is TRBV11-1 and J is TRBJ2-3, with a possible D match to TRBD2 (5 bases). CDR3 length: 16 amino acids. Germline lookup yields CDR1 SGHAT and CDR2 FQDESV (reference sequence). V gave up 3 bases and J gave up 0 bases, with 13 bases separating them. The CDR3 here is CASSFQSGTSTDTQYF. Written as DNA, the CDR3 is TGTGCCAGCAGCTTCCAGAGCGGAACTAGCACAGATACGCAGTATTTT. The whole variable domain, remainder taken from reference TRBV11-1 and TRBJ2-3, is EAEVAQSPRYKITEKSQAVAFWCDPISGHATLYWYRQILGQGPELLVQFQDESVVDDSQLPKDRFSAERLKGVDSTLKIQPAELGDSAMYLCASSFQSGTSTDTQYFGPGTRLTVL.

V is TRBV5-5 and J is TRBJ1-1; no firm D call. Germline V gene data show CDR1 as SGHKS and CDR2 as YYEKEE (reference sequence). Trimming took 2 bases from V and 3 from J, leaving 14 bases between them. The CDR3 is 15 residues long. The CDR3 coding sequence is TGTGCCAGCAGCTTCGTCGTCGGGCCGTACACTGAAGCTTTCTTT. Translated, it gives CASSFVVGPYTEAFF.

This sequence joins TRBV5-1 and TRBJ2-2; D is unresolved. Trimming removed 0 bases at V and 1 base at J, with 7 bases between. The CDR3 totals 15 residues. Germline V gene lookup returns CDR1 SGHRS and CDR2 YFSETQ. The CDR3 reads CASSLASWNTGELFF. The CDR3 bases are TGCGCCAGCAGCTTGGCCTCCTGGAACACCGGGGAGCTGTTTTTT.

This sequence joins TRBV19 and TRBJ2-7; D perhaps matches TRBD1 (5 bases). Trimming pared 4 bases from V and 2 bases from J, leaving 15 bases between. CDR1 and CDR2 (germline): LNHDA, SQIVND (reference sequence). The CDR3 length is 15 residues. CDR3 protein: CASSTVRDRTYEQYF. CDR3 nucleotide sequence: TGTGCCAGTAGTACTGTCAGGGATAGAACCTACGAGCAGTACTTC.

The gene calls are TRBV7-9 and TRBJ2-7, with 8 bases matching TRBD1. The CDR3 length is 14 residues. V was pared by 2 bases and J by 7 bases, with 7 bases of the junction left unmatched. Germline V lookup: CDR1 SEHNR, CDR2 FQNEAQ (reference sequence). In DNA form, the CDR3 reads TGTGCCAGCAGCTTATCAGGGGGCTTGCGGGAGCAGTACTTC. Protein product: CASSLSGGLREQYF.

This chain connects TRBV5-6 to TRBJ1-3; D perhaps matches TRBD1 (6 bases). The V gene's germline CDR1 is SGHDT and CDR2 YYEEEE. The CDR3 loop spans 16 amino acids. The V end was cut by 2 bases, the J end by 3 bases, with 15 bases between. The CDR3 DNA reads as TGTGCCAGCAGCTTCGTAACCGGGACAAGTGGAAACACCATATATTTT. It translates to CASSFVTGTSGNTIYF.

The chain combines TRBV7-6 with TRBJ2-5; possibly TRBD2 for D (6 bases). This CDR3 contains 15 residues. Trimming pared 0 bases from V and 5 bases from J, leaving 13 bases between. Per the germline V gene, CDR1 is SGHVS and CDR2 is FNYEAQ. CDR3 amino acids: CASSLAVSGRETQYF. The DNA for the CDR3 is TGTGCCAGCAGCTTAGCGGTTAGTGGGAGGGAGACCCAGTACTTC.

The CDR3 is CASSPNPGSSKAYGYTF. CDR3 DNA: TGTGCCAGCAGTCCGAATCCCGGGTCGAGTAAGGCTTATGGCTACACCTTC. The chain employs TRBV27 and TRBJ1-2; no firm D call. Germline CDR1 is MNHEY and CDR2 is SMNVEV (reference sequence). CDR3 length: 17 amino acids. V was pared by 5 bases and J by 5 bases, with 24 bases between.